The clone carrying this T cell receptor beta chain was counted only a few times. What it binds is not known. The data were obtained in a study of T-cell reconstitution after alpha-beta-depleted transplantation in children. Overall study findings and caveats: The origin of high day-60 TCRbeta diversity in some patients lay in surviving recipient T cells and thymic progenitors. T cells produced anew were the main source of T-cell counts and diversity one year after transplant. Alpha-beta T cells present about two months after transplant were reported to originate from several hundred expanded graft clones.

Germline V CDR1 and CDR2: MDHEN, SYDVKM. There are 12 residues in the CDR3. The junction had 3 bases not matched to a gene; V was cut back by 6 bases and J by 4 bases. The authors prepared the TCRbeta library with unique molecular identifiers. TCRdb ran MiXCR on the PCR reads and lists one entry per CDR3 protein. The profile shows 200,000 or so distinct CDR3 sequences, about 7% of them singletons. The clonotype comes from a boy aged 2-15 years with acute lymphoblastic leukemia, due to receive a stem cell transplant. The rearrangement links TRBV28 to TRBJ2-7; 7 bases line up with TRBD1. This material consisted of PBMCs, taken before TCRalphabeta/CD19-depleted stem cell transplant. CDR3 sequence: CASRLQGYEQYF. CDR3 DNA sequence: TGTGCCAGCAGGCTACAGGGGTACGAGCAGTACTTC.